The 8 T cell receptor beta chains presented below share a single source sample, sequenced in a study of cytomegalovirus exposure and HLA in healthy donors. The PCR employed 60 Vbeta primers together with 13 Jbeta primers. Libraries were prepared by immunoSEQ multiplex PCR; TCRdb keeps only in-frame clonotypes and omits some of them. The sample contains around 200,000 clones, approximately 83% of which appear only once. The specimen sequenced was PBMCs. Every receptor here comes from a woman in her 50s in good health and CMV-seropositive.

This clone was counted only a few times. This chain links TRBV7-3 with TRBJ1-5, with D unresolved. Deletions cut 1 base from V and 6 bases from J, with 7 bases between. Germline-derived CDR1 and CDR2 are SGHTA and FQGTGA. The CDR3 loop spans 13 amino acids. The CDR3 here is CASSLIAGQPQHF. CDR3 DNA sequence: TGTGCCAGCAGCTTAATAGCGGGTCAGCCCCAGCATTTT.

V gene TRBV4-1 combines with J gene TRBJ2-5; D perhaps matches TRBD1 (6 bases). The CDR3 is 15 residues long. V was shortened by 4 bases and J by 2 bases, with 14 bases between the two germline ends. Per germline, CDR1 MGHRA and CDR2 YSYEKL. CDR3 DNA: TGCGCCAGCAGCCCCCATCCAGGGGAACAAGAGACCCAGTACTTC. Protein product: CASSPHPGEQETQYF.

The V and J genes are TRBV6-1 and TRBJ1-1; D unclear. Deletions cut 6 bases from V and 1 base from J, with 9 bases between. Germline V gene lookup returns CDR1 MNHNS and CDR2 SASEGT. This CDR3 comprises 13 residues. Written as DNA, the CDR3 is TGTGCCAGCAGCGCTGACTGGAACACTGAAGCTTTCTTT. It yields the protein CASSADWNTEAFF.

The chain is built from TRBV6-6 and TRBJ2-7; 10 bases map to TRBD1. Germline V gives CDR1 MNHNY, CDR2 SVGAGI (reference sequence). Trimming cost V 4 bases and J 2 bases; bases outside gene matches: 5. CDR3 size: 15 residues. The CDR3 loop is CASSSSDRGTYEQYF. CDR3 bases: TGTGCCAGCAGTTCCTCGGACAGGGGGACCTACGAGCAGTACTTC.

The gene calls are TRBV11-2 and TRBJ2-5; TRBD1 might be the D (8 bases). The last part of the DNA fits TRBJ2-7 better; the J call may be wrong. The CDR3 extends over 14 amino acids. The germline V gene has CDR1 SGHAT and CDR2 FQNNGV. CDR3 coding DNA: TGTGCCAGCAGCTTAACAGGGGGGGCCTACGAGCAGTACTTC. This gives the protein CASSLTGGAYEQYF.

CDR3 in amino acids: CASSQGTRETQYF. The CDR3 bases are TGTGCCAGCAGCCAAGGGACTCGGGAGACCCAGTACTTC. V is TRBV14 and J is TRBJ2-5, with a tentative D call TRBD2 (5 bases). Trimming took off 1 base at V and 5 bases at J, with 8 bases between the two ends. The CDR3 runs to 13 residues. Germline lookup yields CDR1 SGHDN and CDR2 FVKESK. Full variable domain (outside the CDR3, taken from reference TRBV14 and TRBJ2-5): EAGVTQFPSHSVIEKGQTVTLRCDPISGHDNLYWYRRVMGKEIKFLLHFVKESKQDESGMPNNRFLAERTGGTYSTLKVQPAELEDSGVYFCASSQGTRETQYFGPGTRLLVL.

This clone was counted between two and nine times. The V and J genes are TRBV7-3 and TRBJ2-1, with 9 bases lining up with TRBD2. This CDR3 has 16 residues. The trim removed 1 base at V and 4 bases at J, leaving 5 bases unmatched. Germline lookup yields CDR1 SGHTA and CDR2 FQGTGA. The CDR3 DNA is TGTGCCAGCAGCTTAAATCTAGCGGGGAGTTACAATGAGCAGTTCTTC. It encodes CASSLNLAGSYNEQFF.

This clone was recorded once. This chain joins TRBV28 and TRBJ1-5, with D unresolved. This CDR3 is 15 amino acids long. CDR1 is MDHEN and CDR2 is SYDVKM in the germline V gene. Trimming pared 8 bases from V and 0 bases from J, leaving 14 bases between. CDR3 bases: TGTGCCAGCTGTTACGCGGGGAATAGCAATCAGCCCCAGCATTTT. It specifies CASCYAGNSNQPQHF.